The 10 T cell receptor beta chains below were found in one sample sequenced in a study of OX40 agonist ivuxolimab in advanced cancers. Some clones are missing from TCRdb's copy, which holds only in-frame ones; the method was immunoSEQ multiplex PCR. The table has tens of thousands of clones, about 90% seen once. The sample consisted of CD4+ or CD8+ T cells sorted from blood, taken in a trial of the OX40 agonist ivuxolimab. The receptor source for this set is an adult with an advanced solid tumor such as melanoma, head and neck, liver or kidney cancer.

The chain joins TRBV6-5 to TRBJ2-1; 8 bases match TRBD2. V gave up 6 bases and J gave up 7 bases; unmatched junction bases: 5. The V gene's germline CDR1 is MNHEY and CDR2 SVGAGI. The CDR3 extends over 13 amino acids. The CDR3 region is CASRNGGGNEQFF. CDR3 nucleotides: TGTGCCAGCAGAAACGGGGGGGGTAATGAGCAGTTCTTC.

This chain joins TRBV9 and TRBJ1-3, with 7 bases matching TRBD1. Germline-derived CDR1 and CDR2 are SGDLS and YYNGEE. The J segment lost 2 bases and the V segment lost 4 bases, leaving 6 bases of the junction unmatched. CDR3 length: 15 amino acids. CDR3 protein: CASSPGTVPGNTIYF. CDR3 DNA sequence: TGTGCCAGCAGCCCCGGGACAGTCCCTGGAAACACCATATATTTT.

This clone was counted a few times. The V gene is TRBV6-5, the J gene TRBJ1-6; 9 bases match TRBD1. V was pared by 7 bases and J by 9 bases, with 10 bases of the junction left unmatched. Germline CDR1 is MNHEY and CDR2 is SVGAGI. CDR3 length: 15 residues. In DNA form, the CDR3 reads TGTGCCAGCACCACCGCCGGGACAGGGATTTCACCCCTCCACTTT. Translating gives CASTTAGTGISPLHF.

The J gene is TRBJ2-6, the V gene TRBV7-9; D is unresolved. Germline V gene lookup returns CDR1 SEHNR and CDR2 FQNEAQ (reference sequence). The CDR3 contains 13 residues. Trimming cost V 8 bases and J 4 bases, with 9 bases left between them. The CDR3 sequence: CASSAGGANVLTF. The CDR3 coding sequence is TGTGCCAGCTCTGCTGGGGGGGCCAACGTCCTGACTTTC.

The CDR3 DNA sequence: TGTGCCAGCAGCTCCACAGGGATGCTGACTTTCTTT. Residues: CASSSTGMLTFF. V usage is TRBV11-2 and J usage is TRBJ1-1, with D perhaps matching TRBD1 (6 bases). Germline values: CDR1 SGHAT, CDR2 FQNNGV. V lost 4 bases and J lost 12, with 15 bases in between. This CDR3 is 12 amino acids long. The whole variable domain, remainder taken from reference TRBV11-2 and TRBJ1-1, is EAGVAQSPRYKIIEKRQSVAFWCNPISGHATLYWYQQILGQGPKLLIQFQNNGVVDDSQLPKDRFSAERLKGVDSTLKIQPAKLEDSAVYLCASSSTGMLTFFGQGTRLTVV.

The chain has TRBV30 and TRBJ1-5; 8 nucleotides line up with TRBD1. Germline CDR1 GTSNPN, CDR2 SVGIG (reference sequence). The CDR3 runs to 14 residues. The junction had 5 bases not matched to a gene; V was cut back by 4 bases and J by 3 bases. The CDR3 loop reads CAWTGTGVNQPQHF. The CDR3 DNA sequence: TGTGCCTGGACCGGGACAGGTGTCAATCAGCCCCAGCATTTT.

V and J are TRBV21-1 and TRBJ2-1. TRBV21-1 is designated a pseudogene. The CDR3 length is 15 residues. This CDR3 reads CASTRIYTSYNEQFF. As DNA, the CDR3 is TGTGCCAGCACCCGAATTTATACCTCCTACAATGAGCAGTTCTTC.

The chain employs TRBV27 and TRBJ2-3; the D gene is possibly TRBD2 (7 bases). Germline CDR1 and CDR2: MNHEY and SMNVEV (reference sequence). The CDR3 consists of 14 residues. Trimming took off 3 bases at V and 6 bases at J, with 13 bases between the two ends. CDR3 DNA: TGTGCCAGCAGTTTCCAAAGGGGGGGGGATACGCAGTATTTT. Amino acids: CASSFQRGGDTQYF.

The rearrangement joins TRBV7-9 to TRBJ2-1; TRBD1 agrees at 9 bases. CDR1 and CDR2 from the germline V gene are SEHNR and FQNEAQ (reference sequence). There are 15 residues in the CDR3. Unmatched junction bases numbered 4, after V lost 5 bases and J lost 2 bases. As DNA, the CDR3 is TGTGCCAGCAGCCGCGGACAGGGGACCTACAATGAGCAGTTCTTC. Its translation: CASSRGQGTYNEQFF. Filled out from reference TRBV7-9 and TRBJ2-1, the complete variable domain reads DTGVSQNPRHKITKRGQNVTFRCDPISEHNRLYWYRQTLGQGPEFLTYFQNEAQLEKSRLLSDRFSAERPKGSFSTLEIQRTEQGDSAMYLCASSRGQGTYNEQFFGPGTRLTVL.

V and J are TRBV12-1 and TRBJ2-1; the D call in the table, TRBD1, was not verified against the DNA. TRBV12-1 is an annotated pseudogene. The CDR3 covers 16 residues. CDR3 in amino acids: CASSHAGQGADNEQFF. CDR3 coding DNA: TGTGCCAGCAGCCATGCGGGACAGGGGGCCGACAATGAGCAGTTCTTC.